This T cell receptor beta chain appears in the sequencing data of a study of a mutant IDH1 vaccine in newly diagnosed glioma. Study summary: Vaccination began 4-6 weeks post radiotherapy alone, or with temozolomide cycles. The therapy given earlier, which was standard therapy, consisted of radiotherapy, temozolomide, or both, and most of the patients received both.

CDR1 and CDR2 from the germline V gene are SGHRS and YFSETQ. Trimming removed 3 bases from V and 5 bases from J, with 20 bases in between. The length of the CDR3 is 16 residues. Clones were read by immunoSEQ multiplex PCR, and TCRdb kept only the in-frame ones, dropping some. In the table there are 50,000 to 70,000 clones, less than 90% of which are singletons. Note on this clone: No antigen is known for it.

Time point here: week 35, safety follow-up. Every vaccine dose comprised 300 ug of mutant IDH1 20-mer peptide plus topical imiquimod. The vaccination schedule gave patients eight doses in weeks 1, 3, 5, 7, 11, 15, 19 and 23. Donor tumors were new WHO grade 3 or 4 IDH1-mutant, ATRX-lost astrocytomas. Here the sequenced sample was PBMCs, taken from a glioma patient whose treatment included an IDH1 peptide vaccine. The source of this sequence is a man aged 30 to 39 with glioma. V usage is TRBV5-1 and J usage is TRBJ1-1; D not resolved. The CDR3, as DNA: TGCGCCAGCAGCTCGAGGTCGGGAGAAGGTACGACTGAAGCTTTCTTT. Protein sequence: CASSSRSGEGTTEAFF.